This T cell receptor (beta chain) came from a study of patients and donors after allogeneic stem cell transplantation. Germline trimming cut 0 bases from V and 2 bases from J; bases unmatched to any gene: 10. The CDR3 extends over 19 amino acids. This clonotype occurred a few times. TCRdb itself ran the RT-PCR reads through MiXCR, one entry per CDR3 protein. The data show 920,000 or so distinct CDR3 sequences, with about 20% seen just once and 5% to 6.5% held by the top ten. The chain recombines TRBV12-3 or TRBV12-4 with TRBJ2-3, with 11 bases that match TRBD2. The origin of this receptor is a human donor who was either an allogeneic HSCT recipient or a stem cell or donor lymphocyte infusion donor (not recorded which). It is not recorded whose cells these are; they may come from a transplant donor. Input material: blood, either unsorted or a sorted T cell fraction (not recorded which). Here the CDR3 DNA reads TGTGCCAGCAGTTTAGCTAGCGGGAGGGCCCGAATCCCCACAGATACGCAGTATTTT. This translates into CASSLASGRARIPTDTQYF.